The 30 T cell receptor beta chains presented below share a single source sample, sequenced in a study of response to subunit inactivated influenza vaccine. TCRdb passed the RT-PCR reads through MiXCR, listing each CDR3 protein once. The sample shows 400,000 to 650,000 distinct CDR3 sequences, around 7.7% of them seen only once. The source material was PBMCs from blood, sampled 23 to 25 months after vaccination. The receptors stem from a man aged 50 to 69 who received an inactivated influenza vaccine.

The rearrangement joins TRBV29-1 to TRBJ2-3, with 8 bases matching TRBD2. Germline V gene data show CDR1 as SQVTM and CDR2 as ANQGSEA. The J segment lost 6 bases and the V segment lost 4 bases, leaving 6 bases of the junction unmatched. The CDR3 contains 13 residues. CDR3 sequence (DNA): TGCAGCGTTGCCGGGAGGGCCAGGGATACGCAGTATTTT. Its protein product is CSVAGRARDTQYF.

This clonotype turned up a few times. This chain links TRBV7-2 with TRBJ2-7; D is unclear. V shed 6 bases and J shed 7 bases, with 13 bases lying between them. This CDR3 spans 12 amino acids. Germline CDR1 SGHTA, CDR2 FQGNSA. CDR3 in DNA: TGTGCCAGCAGTTTTTCCTGGGCAGAGCAGTACTTC. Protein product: CASSFSWAEQYF. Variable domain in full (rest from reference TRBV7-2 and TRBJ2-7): GAGVSQSPSNKVTEKGKDVELRCDPISGHTALYWYRQSLGQGLEFLIYFQGNSAPDKSGLPSDRFSAERTGGSVSTLTIQRTQQEDSAVYLCASSFSWAEQYFGPGTRLTVT.

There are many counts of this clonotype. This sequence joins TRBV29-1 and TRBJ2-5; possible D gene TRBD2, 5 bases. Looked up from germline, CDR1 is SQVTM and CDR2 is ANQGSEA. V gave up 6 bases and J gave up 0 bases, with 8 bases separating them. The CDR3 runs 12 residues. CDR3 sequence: CSVSLDQETQYF. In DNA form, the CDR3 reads TGCAGCGTATCACTAGACCAAGAGACCCAGTACTTC.

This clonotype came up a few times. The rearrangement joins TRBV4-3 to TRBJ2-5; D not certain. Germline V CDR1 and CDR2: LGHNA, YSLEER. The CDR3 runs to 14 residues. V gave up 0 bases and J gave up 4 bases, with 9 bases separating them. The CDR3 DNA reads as TGCGCCAGCAGCCAAGATCGGAATGGAGAGACCCAGTACTTC. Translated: CASSQDRNGETQYF.

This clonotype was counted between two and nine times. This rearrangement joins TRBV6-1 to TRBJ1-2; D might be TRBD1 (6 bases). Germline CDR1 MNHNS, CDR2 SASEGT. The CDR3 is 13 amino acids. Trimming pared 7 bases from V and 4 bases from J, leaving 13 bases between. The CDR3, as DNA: TGTGCCAGCACAACAGGGAAAGGCTATGGCTACACCTTC. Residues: CASTTGKGYGYTF.

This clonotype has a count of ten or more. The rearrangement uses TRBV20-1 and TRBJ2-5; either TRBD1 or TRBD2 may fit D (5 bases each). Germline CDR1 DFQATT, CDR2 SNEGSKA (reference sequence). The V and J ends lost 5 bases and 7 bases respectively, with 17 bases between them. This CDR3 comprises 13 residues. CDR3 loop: CSAHQGPSGTQYF. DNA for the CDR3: TGCAGTGCTCACCAGGGACCCTCAGGGACCCAGTACTTC.

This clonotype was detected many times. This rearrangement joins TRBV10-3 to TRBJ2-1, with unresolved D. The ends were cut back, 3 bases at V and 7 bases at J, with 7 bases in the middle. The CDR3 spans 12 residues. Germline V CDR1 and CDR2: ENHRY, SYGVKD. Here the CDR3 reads CAISDFGNEQFF. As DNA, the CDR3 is TGTGCCATCAGTGATTTCGGGAATGAGCAGTTCTTC.

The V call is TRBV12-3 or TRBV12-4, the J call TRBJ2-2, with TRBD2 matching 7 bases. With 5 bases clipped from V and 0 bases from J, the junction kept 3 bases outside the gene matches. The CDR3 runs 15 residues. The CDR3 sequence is CASSVLAANTGELFF. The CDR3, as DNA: TGTGCCAGCAGTGTTCTAGCGGCGAACACCGGGGAGCTGTTTTTT.

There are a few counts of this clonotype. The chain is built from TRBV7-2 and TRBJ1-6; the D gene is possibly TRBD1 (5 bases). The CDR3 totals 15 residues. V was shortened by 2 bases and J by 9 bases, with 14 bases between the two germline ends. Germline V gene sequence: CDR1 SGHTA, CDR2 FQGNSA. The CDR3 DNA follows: TGTGCCAGCAGCTTACGGATAGGGGCGGGTTCACCCCTCCACTTT. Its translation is CASSLRIGAGSPLHF.

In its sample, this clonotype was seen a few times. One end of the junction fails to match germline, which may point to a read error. CDR3 sequence (DNA): TGCGCCAGCAGCCAAAGCGTGGCTAGCGCCTCCTACAAGGAGCAGTTCTTC. Translated, it gives CASSQSVASASYKEQFF. This chain uses TRBV4-3 with TRBJ2-1; possible D gene TRBD2, 6 bases. Germline CDR1 is LGHNA and CDR2 is YSLEER. The CDR3 runs 17 residues.

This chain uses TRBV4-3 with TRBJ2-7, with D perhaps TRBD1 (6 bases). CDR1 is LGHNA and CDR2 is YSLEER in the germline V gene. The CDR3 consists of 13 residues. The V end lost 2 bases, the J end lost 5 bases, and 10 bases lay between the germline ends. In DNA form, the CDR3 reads TGCGCCAGCAGCCAATTCAGGGGCAACGAGCAGTACTTC. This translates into CASSQFRGNEQYF.

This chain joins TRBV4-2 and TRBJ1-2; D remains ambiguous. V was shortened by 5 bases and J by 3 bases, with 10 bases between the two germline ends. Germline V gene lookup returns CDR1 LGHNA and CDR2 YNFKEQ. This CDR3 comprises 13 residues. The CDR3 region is CASSSYADYGYTF. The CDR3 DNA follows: TGTGCCAGCAGCTCGTACGCGGACTATGGCTACACCTTC.

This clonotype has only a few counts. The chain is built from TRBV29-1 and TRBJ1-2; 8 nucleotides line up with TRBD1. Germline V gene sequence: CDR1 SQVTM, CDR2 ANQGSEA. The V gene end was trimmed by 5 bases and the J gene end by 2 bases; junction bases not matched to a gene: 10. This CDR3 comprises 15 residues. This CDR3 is CSVIRGPGGNYGYTF. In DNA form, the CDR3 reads TGCAGCGTTATCAGGGGGCCTGGAGGGAACTATGGCTACACCTTC.

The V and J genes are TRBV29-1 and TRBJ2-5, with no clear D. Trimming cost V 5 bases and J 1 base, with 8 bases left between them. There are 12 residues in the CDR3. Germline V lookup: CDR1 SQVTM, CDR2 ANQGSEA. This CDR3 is CSVKGFQETQYF. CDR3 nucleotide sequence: TGCAGCGTTAAGGGTTTCCAAGAGACCCAGTACTTC.

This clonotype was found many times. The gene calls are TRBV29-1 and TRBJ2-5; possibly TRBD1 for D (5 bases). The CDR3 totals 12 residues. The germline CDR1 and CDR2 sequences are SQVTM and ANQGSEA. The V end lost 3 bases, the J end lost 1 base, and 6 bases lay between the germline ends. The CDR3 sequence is CSVDRAQETQYF. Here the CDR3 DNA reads TGCAGCGTTGACAGGGCCCAAGAGACCCAGTACTTC.

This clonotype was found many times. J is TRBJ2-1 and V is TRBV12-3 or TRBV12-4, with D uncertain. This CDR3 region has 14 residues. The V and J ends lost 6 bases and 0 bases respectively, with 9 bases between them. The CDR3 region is CASSLSSSYNEQFF. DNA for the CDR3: TGTGCCAGCAGCTTATCCAGCTCCTACAATGAGCAGTTCTTC.

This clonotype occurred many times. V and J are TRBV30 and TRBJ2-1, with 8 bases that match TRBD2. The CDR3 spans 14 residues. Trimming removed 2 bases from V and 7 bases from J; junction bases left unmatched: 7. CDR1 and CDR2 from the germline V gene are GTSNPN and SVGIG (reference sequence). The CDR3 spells CAWSQVAGFNEQFF. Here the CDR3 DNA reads TGTGCCTGGAGTCAGGTAGCGGGGTTTAATGAGCAGTTCTTC.

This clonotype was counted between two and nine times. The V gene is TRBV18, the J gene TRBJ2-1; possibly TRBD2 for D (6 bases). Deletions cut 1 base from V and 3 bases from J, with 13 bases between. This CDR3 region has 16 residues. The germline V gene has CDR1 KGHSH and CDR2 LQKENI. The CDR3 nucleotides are TGTGCCAGCTCACCACTAGACGGGGGAGACTACAATGAGCAGTTCTTC. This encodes CASSPLDGGDYNEQFF.

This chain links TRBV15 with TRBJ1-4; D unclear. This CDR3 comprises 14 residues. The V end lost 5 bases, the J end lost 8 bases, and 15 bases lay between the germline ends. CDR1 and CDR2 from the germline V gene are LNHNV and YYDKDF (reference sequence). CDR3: CATSPRGSREKLFF. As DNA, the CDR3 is TGTGCCACCAGCCCCCGCGGGTCAAGGGAAAAACTGTTTTTT. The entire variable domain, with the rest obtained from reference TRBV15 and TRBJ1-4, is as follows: DAMVIQNPRYQVTQFGKPVTLSCSQTLNHNVMYWYQQKSSQAPKLLFHYYDKDFNNEADTPDNFQSRRPNTSFCFLDIRSPGLGDTAMYLCATSPRGSREKLFFGSGTQLSVL.

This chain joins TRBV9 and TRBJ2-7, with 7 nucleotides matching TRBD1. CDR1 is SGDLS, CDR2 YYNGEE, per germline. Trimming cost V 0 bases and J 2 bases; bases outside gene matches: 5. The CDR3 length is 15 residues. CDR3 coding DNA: TGTGCCAGCAGCGTAGCCGGGGACAGAGCCTACGAGCAGTACTTC. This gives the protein CASSVAGDRAYEQYF.

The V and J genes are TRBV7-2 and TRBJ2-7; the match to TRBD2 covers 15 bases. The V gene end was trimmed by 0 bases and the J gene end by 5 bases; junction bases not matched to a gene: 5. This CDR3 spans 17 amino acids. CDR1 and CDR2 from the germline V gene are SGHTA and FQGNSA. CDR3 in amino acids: CASSLAGTSGRLNEQYF. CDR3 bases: TGTGCCAGCAGCTTAGCGGGGACTAGCGGGAGGCTCAACGAGCAGTACTTC.

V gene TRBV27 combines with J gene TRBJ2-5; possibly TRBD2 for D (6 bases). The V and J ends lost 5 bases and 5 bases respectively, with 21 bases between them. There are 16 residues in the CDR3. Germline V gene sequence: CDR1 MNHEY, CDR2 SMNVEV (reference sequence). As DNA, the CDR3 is TGTGCCAGCAGTGAAAGATGGGGGGAAATTCTGGAGACCCAGTACTTC. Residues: CASSERWGEILETQYF.

CDR3: CASSYSTIGEQFF. The CDR3 nucleotides read TGTGCCAGCAGTTACTCGACGATTGGTGAGCAGTTCTTC. V gene TRBV6-5 combines with J gene TRBJ2-1, with D hard to call. This CDR3 is 13 amino acids long. The V and J ends lost 0 bases and 9 bases respectively, with 9 bases between them. Per germline, CDR1 MNHEY and CDR2 SVGAGI.

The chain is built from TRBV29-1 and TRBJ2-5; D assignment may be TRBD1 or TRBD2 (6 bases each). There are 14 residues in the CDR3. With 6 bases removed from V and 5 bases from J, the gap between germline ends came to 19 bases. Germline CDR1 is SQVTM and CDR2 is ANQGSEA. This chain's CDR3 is CSVRGRGNIETQYF. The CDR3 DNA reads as TGCAGCGTGCGGGGCAGGGGAAATATCGAGACCCAGTACTTC.

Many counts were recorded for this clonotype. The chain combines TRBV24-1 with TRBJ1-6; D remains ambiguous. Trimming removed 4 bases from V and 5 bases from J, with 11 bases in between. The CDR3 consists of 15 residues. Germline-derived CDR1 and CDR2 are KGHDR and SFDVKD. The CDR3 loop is CATSEGGRDNSPLHF. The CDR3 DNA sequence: TGTGCCACCAGTGAAGGAGGAAGGGATAATTCACCCCTCCACTTT.

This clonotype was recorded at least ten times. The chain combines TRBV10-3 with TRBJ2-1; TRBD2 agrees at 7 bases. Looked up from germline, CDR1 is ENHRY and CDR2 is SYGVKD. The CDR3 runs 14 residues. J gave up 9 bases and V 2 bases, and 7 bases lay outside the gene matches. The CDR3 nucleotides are TGTGCCATCAGTGAGCGCGGGAGTAGGGGTGAGCAGTTCTTC. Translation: CAISERGSRGEQFF.

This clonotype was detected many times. The CDR3 DNA is TGTGCCAGCAGTTTAGGGATAGGGAATAGCAATCAGCCCCAGCATTTT. It yields the protein CASSLGIGNSNQPQHF. The chain couples TRBV12-3 or TRBV12-4 to TRBJ1-5; no clear D. The V and J ends lost 1 base and 0 bases respectively, with 10 bases between them. CDR3 length: 16 amino acids.

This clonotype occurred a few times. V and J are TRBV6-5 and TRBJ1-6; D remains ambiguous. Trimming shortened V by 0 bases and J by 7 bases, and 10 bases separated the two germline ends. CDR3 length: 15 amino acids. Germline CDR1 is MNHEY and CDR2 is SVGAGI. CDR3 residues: CASSYSKAVNSPLHF. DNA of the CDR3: TGTGCCAGCAGTTACTCGAAGGCAGTCAATTCACCCCTCCACTTT.

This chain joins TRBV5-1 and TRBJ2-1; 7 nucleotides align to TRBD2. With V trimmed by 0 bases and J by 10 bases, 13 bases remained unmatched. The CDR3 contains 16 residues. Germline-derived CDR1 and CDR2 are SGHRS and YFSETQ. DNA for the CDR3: TGCGCCAGCAGCTTGGAGGCTAGCGGCGGGATCTACGAGCAGTTCTTC. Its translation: CASSLEASGGIYEQFF. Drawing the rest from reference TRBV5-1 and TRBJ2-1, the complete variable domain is KAGVTQTPRYLIKTRGQQVTLSCSPISGHRSVSWYQQTPGQGLQFLFEYFSETQRNKGNFPGRFSGRQFSNSRSEMNVSTLELGDSALYLCASSLEASGGIYEQFFGPGTRLTVL.

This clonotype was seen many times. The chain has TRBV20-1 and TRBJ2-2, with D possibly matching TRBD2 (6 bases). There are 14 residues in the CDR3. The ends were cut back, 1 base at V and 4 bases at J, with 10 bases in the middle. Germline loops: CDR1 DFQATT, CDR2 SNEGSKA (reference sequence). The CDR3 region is CSARGGVGTGELFF. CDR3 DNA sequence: TGCAGTGCTAGAGGGGGGGTGGGCACCGGGGAGCTGTTTTTT.